This TCR beta chain was recorded in a study of control samples from healthy donors and cancer patients. Using immunoSEQ multiplex PCR, the repertoire was profiled, and TCRdb retains in-frame clones only, with some absent. This sample carries 250,000 to 300,000 clones, around 79% of them seen once, and the ten largest clones take roughly 15%. This clone has only one observation. Germline lookup yields CDR1 SGDLS and CDR2 YYNGEE. Between the trimmed V and J ends, which lost 4 bases and 3 bases, there was a span of 7 bases. There are 12 residues in the CDR3. Sequencing was carried out using PBMCs. J is TRBJ1-2 and V is TRBV9, with D unresolved. The receptor was isolated from an older woman with lung cancer. CDR3 in amino acids: CASSREDYGYTF. Here the CDR3 DNA reads TGTGCCAGCAGCCGGGAGGACTATGGCTACACCTTC.